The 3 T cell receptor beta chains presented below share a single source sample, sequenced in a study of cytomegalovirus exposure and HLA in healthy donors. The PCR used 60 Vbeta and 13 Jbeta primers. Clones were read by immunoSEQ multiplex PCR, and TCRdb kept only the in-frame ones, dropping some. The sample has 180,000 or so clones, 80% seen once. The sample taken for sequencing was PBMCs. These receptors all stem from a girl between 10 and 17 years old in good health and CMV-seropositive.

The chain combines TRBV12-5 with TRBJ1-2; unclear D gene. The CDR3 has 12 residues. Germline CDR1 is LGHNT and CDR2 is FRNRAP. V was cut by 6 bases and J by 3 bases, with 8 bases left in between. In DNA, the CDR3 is TGTGCTAGTGGCCAAACATACTATGGCTACACCTTC. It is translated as CASGQTYYGYTF.

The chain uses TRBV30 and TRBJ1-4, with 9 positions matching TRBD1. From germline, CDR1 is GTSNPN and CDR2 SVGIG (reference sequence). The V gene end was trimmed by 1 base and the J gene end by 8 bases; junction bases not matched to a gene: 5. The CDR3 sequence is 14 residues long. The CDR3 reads CAWSEGQGWEKLFF. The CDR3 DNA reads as TGTGCCTGGAGTGAGGGACAGGGTTGGGAAAAACTGTTTTTT. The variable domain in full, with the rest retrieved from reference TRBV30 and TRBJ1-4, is SQTIHQWPATLVQPVGSPLSLECTVEGTSNPNLYWYRQAAGRGLQLLFYSVGIGQISSEVPQNLSASRPQDRQFILSSKKLLLSDSGFYLCAWSEGQGWEKLFFGSGTQLSVL.

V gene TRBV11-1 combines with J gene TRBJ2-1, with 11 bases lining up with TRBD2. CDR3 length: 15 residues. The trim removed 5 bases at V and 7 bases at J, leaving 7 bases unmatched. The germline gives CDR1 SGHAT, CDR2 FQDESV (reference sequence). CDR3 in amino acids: CASSVLAGVMNEQFF. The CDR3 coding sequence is TGTGCCAGCAGCGTACTAGCGGGAGTTATGAATGAGCAGTTCTTC.